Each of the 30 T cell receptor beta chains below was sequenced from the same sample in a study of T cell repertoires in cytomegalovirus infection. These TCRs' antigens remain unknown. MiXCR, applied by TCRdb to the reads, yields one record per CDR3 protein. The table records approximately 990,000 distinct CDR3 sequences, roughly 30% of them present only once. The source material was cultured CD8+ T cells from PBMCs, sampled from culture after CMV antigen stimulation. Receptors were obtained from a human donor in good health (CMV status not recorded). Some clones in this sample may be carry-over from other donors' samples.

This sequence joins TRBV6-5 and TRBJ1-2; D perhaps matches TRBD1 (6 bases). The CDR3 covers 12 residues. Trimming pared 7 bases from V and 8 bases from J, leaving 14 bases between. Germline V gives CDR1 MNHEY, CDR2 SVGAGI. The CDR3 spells CASTSGAKGYTF. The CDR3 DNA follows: TGTGCCAGCACCTCAGGGGCGAAAGGCTACACCTTC.

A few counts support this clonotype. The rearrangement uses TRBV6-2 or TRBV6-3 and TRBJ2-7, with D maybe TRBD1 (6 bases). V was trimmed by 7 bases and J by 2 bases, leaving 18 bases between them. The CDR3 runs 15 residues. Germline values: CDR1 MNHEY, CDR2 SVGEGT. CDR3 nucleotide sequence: TGTGCCAGCACCGACGGCCAGGGGTCAACCTACGAGCAGTACTTC. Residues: CASTDGQGSTYEQYF.

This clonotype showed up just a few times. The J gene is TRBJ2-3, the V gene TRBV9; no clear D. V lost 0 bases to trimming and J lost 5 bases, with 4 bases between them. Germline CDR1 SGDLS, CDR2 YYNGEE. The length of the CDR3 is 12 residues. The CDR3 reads CASSVVLDTQYF. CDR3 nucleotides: TGTGCCAGCAGCGTAGTCCTAGATACGCAGTATTTT.

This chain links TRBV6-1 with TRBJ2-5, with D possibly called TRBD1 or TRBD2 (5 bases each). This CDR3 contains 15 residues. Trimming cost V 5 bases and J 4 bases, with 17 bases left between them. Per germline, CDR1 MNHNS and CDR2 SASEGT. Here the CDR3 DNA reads TGTGCCAGCAGTAGGGGAACGGGGTTCGGAGAGACCCAGTACTTC. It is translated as CASSRGTGFGETQYF.

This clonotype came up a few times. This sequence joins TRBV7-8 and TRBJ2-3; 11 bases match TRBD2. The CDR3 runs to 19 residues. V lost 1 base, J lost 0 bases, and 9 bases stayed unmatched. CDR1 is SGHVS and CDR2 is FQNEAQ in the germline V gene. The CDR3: CASSLERDSGGESTDTQYF. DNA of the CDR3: TGTGCCAGCAGCTTAGAACGGGATAGCGGGGGGGAAAGCACAGATACGCAGTATTTT.

CDR3 residues: CASSGHETYGFNQPQHF. The CDR3 coding sequence is TGTGCCAGCAGCGGACACGAAACATATGGGTTCAATCAGCCCCAGCATTTT. The V and J genes are TRBV9 and TRBJ1-5; D is uncertain. CDR1 is SGDLS and CDR2 is YYNGEE in the germline V gene. This CDR3 is 17 amino acids long. V was clipped by 3 bases and J by 3 bases, with 19 bases between them.

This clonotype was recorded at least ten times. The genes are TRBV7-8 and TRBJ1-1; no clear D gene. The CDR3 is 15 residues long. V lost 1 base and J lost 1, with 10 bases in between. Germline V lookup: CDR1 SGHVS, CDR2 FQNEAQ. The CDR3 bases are TGTGCCAGCAGCTTAGAGGCTTCACGGAACACTGAAGCTTTCTTT. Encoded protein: CASSLEASRNTEAFF.

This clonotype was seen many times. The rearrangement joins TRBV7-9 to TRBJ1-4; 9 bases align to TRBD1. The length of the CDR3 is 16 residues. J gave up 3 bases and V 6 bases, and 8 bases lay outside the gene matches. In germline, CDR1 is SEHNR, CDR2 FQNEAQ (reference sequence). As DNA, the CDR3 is TGTGCCAGCAGGACGCCGGGACAGGGACCTAATGAAAAACTGTTTTTT. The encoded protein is CASRTPGQGPNEKLFF.

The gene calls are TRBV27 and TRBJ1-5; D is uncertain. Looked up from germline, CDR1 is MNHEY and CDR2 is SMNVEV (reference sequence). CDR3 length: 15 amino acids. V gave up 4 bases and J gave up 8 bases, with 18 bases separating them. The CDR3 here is CASSSFTGSTEPQHF. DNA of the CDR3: TGTGCCAGCAGTTCCTTCACGGGCTCCACGGAGCCCCAGCATTTT.

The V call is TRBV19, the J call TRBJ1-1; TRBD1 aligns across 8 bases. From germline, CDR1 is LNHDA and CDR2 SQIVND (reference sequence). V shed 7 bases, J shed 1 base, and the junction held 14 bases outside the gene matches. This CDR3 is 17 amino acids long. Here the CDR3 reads CASMFPGGAAGNTEAFF. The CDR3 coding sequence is TGTGCCAGTATGTTCCCAGGGGGCGCCGCGGGGAACACTGAAGCTTTCTTT.

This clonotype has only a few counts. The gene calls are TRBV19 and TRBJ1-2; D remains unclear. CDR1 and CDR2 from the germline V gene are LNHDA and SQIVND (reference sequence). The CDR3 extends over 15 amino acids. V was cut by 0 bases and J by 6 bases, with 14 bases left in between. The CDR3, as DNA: TGTGCCAGTAGTATAGAGGGCAGCCAGCGGAATGGCTACACCTTC. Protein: CASSIEGSQRNGYTF.

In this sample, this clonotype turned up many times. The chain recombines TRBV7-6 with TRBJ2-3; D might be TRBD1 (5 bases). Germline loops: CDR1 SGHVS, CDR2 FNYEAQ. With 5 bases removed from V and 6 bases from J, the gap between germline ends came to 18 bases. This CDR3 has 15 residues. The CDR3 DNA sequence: TGTGCCAGCAGCCCCCGCGGCCTCCCAGGGGATACGCAGTATTTT. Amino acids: CASSPRGLPGDTQYF. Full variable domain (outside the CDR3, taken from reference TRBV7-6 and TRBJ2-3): GAGVSQSPRYKVTKRGQDVALRCDPISGHVSLYWYRQALGQGPEFLTYFNYEAQQDKSGLPNDRFSAERPEGSISTLTIQRTEQRDSAMYRCASSPRGLPGDTQYFGPGTRLTVL.

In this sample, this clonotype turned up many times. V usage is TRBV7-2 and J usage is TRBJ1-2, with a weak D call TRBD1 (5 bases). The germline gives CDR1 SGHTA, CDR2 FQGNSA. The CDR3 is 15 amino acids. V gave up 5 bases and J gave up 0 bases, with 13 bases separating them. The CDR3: CASSLQGAANYGYTF. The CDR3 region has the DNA TGTGCCAGCAGCCTCCAAGGGGCCGCTAACTATGGCTACACCTTC.

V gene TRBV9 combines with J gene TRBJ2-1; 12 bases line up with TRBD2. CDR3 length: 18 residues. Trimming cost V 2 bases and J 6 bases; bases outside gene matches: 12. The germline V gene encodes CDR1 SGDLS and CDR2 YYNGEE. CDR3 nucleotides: TGTGCCAGCAGCGTCTCTTTGGCTACTAGCGGGGGGACCAATGAGCAGTTCTTC. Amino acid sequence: CASSVSLATSGGTNEQFF.

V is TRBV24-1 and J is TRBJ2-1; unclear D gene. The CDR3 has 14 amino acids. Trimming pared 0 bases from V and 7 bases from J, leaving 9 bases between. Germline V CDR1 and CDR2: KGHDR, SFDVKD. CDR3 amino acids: CATSDLGMENEQFF. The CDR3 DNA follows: TGTGCCACCAGTGATTTGGGCATGGAAAATGAGCAGTTCTTC.

The CDR3 spells CASSESPGGPSSYEQYV. In nucleotides, the CDR3 is TGTGCCAGCAGTGAAAGCCCCGGGGGGCCGAGCTCCTACGAGCAGTACGTC. V is TRBV6-1 and J is TRBJ2-7, with a tentative D call TRBD2 (7 bases). V was pared by 2 bases and J by 0 bases, with 17 bases between. The CDR3 is made up of 17 amino acids. The germline V gene has CDR1 MNHNS and CDR2 SASEGT.

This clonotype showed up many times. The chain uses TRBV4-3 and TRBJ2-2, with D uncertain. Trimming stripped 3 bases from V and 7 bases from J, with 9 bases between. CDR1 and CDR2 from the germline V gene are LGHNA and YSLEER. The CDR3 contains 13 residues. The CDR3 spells CASSQLVIGELFF. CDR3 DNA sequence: TGCGCCAGCAGCCAGCTGGTTATCGGGGAGCTGTTTTTT.

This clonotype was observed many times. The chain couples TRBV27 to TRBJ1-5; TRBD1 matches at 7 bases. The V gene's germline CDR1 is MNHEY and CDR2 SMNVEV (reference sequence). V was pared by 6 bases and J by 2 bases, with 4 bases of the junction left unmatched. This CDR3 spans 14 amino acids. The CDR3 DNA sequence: TGTGCCAGCAGCTCAGGGGGAGGCAATCAGCCCCAGCATTTT. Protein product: CASSSGGGNQPQHF.

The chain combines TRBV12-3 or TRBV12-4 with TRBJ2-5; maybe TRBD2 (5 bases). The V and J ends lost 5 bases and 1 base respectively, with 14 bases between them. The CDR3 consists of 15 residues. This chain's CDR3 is CASSVTGSIQETQYF. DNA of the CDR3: TGTGCCAGCAGTGTGACGGGGAGTATCCAAGAGACCCAGTACTTC.

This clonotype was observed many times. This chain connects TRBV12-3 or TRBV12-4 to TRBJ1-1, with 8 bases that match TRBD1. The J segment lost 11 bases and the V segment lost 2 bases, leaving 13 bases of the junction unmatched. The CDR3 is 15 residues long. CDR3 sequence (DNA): TGTGCCAGCAGTTTAAGTGGGACAGGCGTAGATGGGGCTTTCTTT. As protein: CASSLSGTGVDGAFF.

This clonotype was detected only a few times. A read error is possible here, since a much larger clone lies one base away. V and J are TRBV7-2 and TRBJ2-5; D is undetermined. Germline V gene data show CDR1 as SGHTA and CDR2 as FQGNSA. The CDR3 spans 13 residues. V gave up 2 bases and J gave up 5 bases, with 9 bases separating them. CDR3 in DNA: TGTGCCAGCAGCTTAAACAGTGGGGAGACCCAGTACTTC. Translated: CASSLNSGETQYF.

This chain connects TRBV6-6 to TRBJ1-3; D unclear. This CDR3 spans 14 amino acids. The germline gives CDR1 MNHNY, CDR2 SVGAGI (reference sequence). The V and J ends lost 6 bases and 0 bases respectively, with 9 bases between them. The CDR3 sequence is CASRSPSSGNTIYF. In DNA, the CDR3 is TGTGCCAGCAGATCGCCTAGCTCTGGAAACACCATATATTTT.

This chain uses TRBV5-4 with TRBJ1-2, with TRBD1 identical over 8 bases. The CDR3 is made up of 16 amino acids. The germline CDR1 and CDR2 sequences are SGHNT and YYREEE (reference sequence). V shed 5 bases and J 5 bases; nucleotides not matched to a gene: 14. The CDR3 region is CASRVSPRGRLYGYTF. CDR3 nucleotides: TGTGCCAGCAGAGTATCCCCCAGGGGGCGATTGTATGGCTACACCTTC.

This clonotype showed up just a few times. The CDR3, as DNA: TGTGCCAGCAGCCTCCGGGACCTTAATGAGCAGTTCTTC. The encoded protein is CASSLRDLNEQFF. The chain uses TRBV7-9 and TRBJ2-1; D possibly uses TRBD1 or TRBD2 (5 bases each). Trimming left V 5 bases short and J 7 bases short, with 12 bases between. The CDR3 is 13 amino acids. Germline assignment: CDR1 SEHNR and CDR2 FQNEAQ (reference sequence).

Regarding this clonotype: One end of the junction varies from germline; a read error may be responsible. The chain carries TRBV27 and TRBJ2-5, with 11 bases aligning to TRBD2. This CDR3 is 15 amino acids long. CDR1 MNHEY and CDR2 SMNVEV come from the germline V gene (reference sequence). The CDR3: CTSKVLAGGIETQYF. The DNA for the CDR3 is TGTACCAGCAAGGTCCTAGCGGGGGGCATAGAGACCCAGTACTTC.

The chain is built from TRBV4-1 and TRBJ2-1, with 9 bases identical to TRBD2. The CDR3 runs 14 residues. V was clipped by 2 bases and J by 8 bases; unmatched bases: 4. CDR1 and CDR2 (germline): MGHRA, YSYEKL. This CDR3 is CASSQSSGDDEQFF. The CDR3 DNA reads TGCGCCAGCAGCCAATCTAGCGGGGACGATGAGCAGTTCTTC.

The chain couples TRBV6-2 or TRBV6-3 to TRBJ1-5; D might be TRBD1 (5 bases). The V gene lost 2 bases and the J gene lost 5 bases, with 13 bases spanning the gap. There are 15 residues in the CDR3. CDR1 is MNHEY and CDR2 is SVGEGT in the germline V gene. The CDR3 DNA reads TGTGCCAGCAGTTACCTAATCGGGGGTGATCAGCCCCAGCATTTT. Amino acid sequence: CASSYLIGGDQPQHF.

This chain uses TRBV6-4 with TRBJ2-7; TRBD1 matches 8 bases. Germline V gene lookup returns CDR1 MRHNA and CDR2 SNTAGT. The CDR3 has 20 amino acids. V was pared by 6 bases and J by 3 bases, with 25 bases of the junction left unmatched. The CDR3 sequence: CASRTVLGTGGLSPNYEQYV. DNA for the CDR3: TGTGCCAGCAGAACAGTTCTGGGGACAGGTGGTTTGTCGCCCAACTACGAGCAGTACGTC.

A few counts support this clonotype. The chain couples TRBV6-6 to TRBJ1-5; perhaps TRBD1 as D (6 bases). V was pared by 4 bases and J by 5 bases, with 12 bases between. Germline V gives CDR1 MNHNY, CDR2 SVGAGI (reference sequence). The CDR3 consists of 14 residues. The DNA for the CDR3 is TGTGCCAGCAGTTTCTCAGGGGAGGATCAGCCCCAGCATTTT. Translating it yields CASSFSGEDQPQHF.

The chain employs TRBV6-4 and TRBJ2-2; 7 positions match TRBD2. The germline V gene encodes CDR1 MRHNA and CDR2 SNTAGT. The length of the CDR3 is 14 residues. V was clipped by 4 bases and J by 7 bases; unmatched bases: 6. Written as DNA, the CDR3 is TGTGCCAGCAGTGGAAGCGGGGCTAGCGGGGAGCTGTTTTTT. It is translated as CASSGSGASGELFF.